What follows are 16 T cell receptor beta chains derived from one specimen sequenced in a study of T cells in Graves' hyperthyroidism and ophthalmopathy. Researchers amplified the TCR beta CDR3 regions from RNA transcripts. The TCR CDR3 first-round RT-PCR relied on the HTBI primer set. In TCRdb, the multiplex PCR reads were re-called with MiXCR into one record per CDR3 protein. The repertoire includes roughly 350,000 distinct CDR3 sequences, roughly 15% of them detected once, and 34% sits in the top ten. The sequencing input was blood. These receptors originate from a woman in her forties with Graves' ophthalmopathy.

This clonotype was detected many times. V usage is TRBV2 and J usage is TRBJ1-3, with 8 bases aligning to TRBD1. Germline V gives CDR1 SNHLY, CDR2 FYNNEI. The CDR3 runs to 15 residues. The J segment lost 2 bases and the V segment lost 6 bases, leaving 6 bases of the junction unmatched. The CDR3 loop is CASRDRVQAGNTIYF. CDR3 nucleotide sequence: TGTGCCAGCAGGGACAGGGTACAAGCTGGAAACACCATATATTTT.

In this sample, this clonotype turned up a few times. In DNA form, the CDR3 reads TGTGCCAGCAGGTTTCCAAACGATGGCTACACCTTC. Translation: CASRFPNDGYTF. This chain connects TRBV7-2 to TRBJ1-2, with D unclear. The ends were cut back, 6 bases at V and 6 bases at J, with 11 bases in the middle. The germline gives CDR1 SGHTA, CDR2 FQGNSA. The CDR3 spans 12 residues.

The chain joins TRBV5-6 to TRBJ2-1; 7 positions agree with TRBD2. Germline assignment: CDR1 SGHDT and CDR2 YYEEEE. The CDR3 sequence is 12 residues long. V was clipped by 4 bases and J by 10 bases; unmatched bases: 5. CDR3: CASSRTRWEQFF. The CDR3 DNA sequence: TGTGCCAGCAGCCGGACTAGGTGGGAGCAGTTCTTC.

This clonotype was counted ten times or more. V usage is TRBV11-2 and J usage is TRBJ1-2; the match to TRBD1 covers 11 bases. The CDR3 spans 15 residues. Germline V gene lookup returns CDR1 SGHAT and CDR2 FQNNGV. V was clipped by 5 bases and J by 3 bases; unmatched bases: 5. The chain's CDR3 is CASSLGQGAHYGYTF. Here the CDR3 DNA reads TGTGCCAGCAGCCTTGGACAGGGGGCACACTATGGCTACACCTTC.

V is TRBV13 and J is TRBJ2-7, with 10 bases that match TRBD2. Germline lookup yields CDR1 PRHDT and CDR2 FYEKMQ (reference sequence). This CDR3 is built from 15 residues. Trimming cost V 0 bases and J 4 bases; bases outside gene matches: 3. The chain's CDR3 is CASSLGGSGGYEQYF. CDR3 in DNA: TGTGCCAGCAGCTTAGGGGGTAGCGGGGGGTACGAGCAGTACTTC. The entire variable domain, with the rest obtained from reference TRBV13 and TRBJ2-7, is as follows: AAGVIQSPRHLIKEKRETATLKCYPIPRHDTVYWYQQGPGQDPQFLISFYEKMQSDKGSIPDRFSAQQFSDYHSELNMSSLELGDSALYFCASSLGGSGGYEQYFGPGTRLTVT.

This clonotype was picked up many times. The chain links TRBV13 to TRBJ1-2; a possible D gene is TRBD1 (5 bases). The CDR3 length is 14 residues. The ends were cut back, 5 bases at V and 8 bases at J, with 18 bases in the middle. Per the germline V gene, CDR1 is PRHDT and CDR2 is FYEKMQ (reference sequence). The CDR3 is CASSLAWGERGYTF. Written as DNA, the CDR3 is TGTGCCAGCAGCCTGGCGTGGGGGGAGCGCGGCTACACCTTC.

The chain recombines TRBV20-1 with TRBJ2-5; D ambiguous. Germline CDR1 DFQATT, CDR2 SNEGSKA (reference sequence). The CDR3 sequence is 13 residues long. Trimming removed 3 bases at V and 1 base at J, with 9 bases between. The CDR3: CSASPPSQETQYF. The CDR3 DNA sequence: TGCAGTGCTAGCCCCCCCTCCCAAGAGACCCAGTACTTC.

This clonotype was recorded at least ten times. V usage is TRBV6-6 and J usage is TRBJ1-1; weak D call: TRBD1 (5 bases). The germline gives CDR1 MNHNY, CDR2 SVGAGI (reference sequence). The germline V and J ends were trimmed by 0 bases and 7 bases, with 6 bases remaining between them. The CDR3 sequence is 12 residues long. As DNA, the CDR3 is TGTGCCAGCAGTTACTCCGGGGGTGAAGCTTTCTTT. Translating it yields CASSYSGGEAFF.

Ten or more counts support this clonotype. This chain links TRBV20-1 with TRBJ1-1; D unresolved. This CDR3 is 11 amino acids long. The V gene lost 7 bases and the J gene lost 1 base, with 7 bases spanning the gap. In germline, CDR1 is DFQATT, CDR2 SNEGSKA (reference sequence). This CDR3 reads CSVYPNTEAFF. The DNA of the CDR3 is TGCAGTGTATACCCGAACACTGAAGCTTTCTTT.

At least ten counts were recorded for this clonotype. The chain is built from TRBV28 and TRBJ2-1, with 12 positions matching TRBD2. CDR3 length equals 15 residues. Trimming cost V 8 bases and J 8 bases; bases outside gene matches: 10. Germline V CDR1 and CDR2: MDHEN, SYDVKM. The CDR3 is CASPKTSGSFDEQFF. The CDR3 nucleotides read TGTGCCAGCCCAAAGACTAGCGGGAGTTTCGATGAGCAGTTCTTC.

The rearrangement joins TRBV14 to TRBJ2-5; TRBD2 aligns across 8 bases. There are 14 residues in the CDR3. Germline CDR1 reads SGHDN; CDR2 reads FVKESK. V lost 3 bases, J lost 7 bases, and 7 bases stayed unmatched. CDR3 sequence reads: CASSQVGRAGTQYF. The CDR3 DNA reads as TGTGCCAGCAGCCAGGTCGGGAGGGCCGGGACCCAGTACTTC.

Ten or more counts support this clonotype. CDR3 bases: TGTGCCAGCAGTGTTACAGGATTAGAGCCCCAGCATTTT. This translates into CASSVTGLEPQHF. This chain uses TRBV12-3 or TRBV12-4 with TRBJ1-5, with D perhaps TRBD1 (5 bases). Trimming removed 5 bases from V and 8 bases from J, with 13 bases in between. CDR3 length: 13 amino acids.

This clonotype was counted only a few times. The V call is TRBV20-1, the J call TRBJ2-7; no definite D call. The CDR3 is 18 residues long. Germline-derived CDR1 and CDR2 are DFQATT and SNEGSKA (reference sequence). V was cut by 1 base and J by 0 bases, with 22 bases left in between. The CDR3 bases are TGCAGTGCTAGAGTCCTAGGGATAACTAATTCGGCCTCCTACGAGCAGTACTTC. Translating it yields CSARVLGITNSASYEQYF.

The CDR3 region has the DNA TGCAGTGCTAGAGATCATAAGCGGGAGTTACTCGGGGAGCTGTTTTTT. This codes for CSARDHKRELLGELFF. This chain connects TRBV20-1 to TRBJ2-2; 8 bases line up with TRBD2. J lost 7 bases, V lost 0 bases, and 10 bases had no gene match. The CDR3 is made up of 16 amino acids. Germline V gene sequence: CDR1 DFQATT, CDR2 SNEGSKA (reference sequence).

The chain joins TRBV11-2 to TRBJ2-5, with 9 bases aligning to TRBD2. Germline loops: CDR1 SGHAT, CDR2 FQNNGV. Losses at the gene ends were 6 bases for V and 6 bases for J; bases not matched to a gene: 11. CDR3 length: 15 amino acids. The CDR3 protein is CASRKGLAGTKTQYF. The CDR3 coding sequence is TGTGCCAGCAGAAAGGGTCTAGCGGGGACCAAGACCCAGTACTTC.

This clonotype was seen repeatedly, ten times or more. V and J are TRBV12-3 or TRBV12-4 and TRBJ1-4; TRBD1 is a possible D gene (6 bases). This CDR3 comprises 14 residues. Trimming left V 5 bases short and J 7 bases short, with 14 bases between. The CDR3 here is CASSQSRGSEKLFF. The CDR3 DNA is TGTGCCAGCAGTCAGAGCAGGGGAAGTGAAAAACTGTTTTTT.